This is a list of T cell receptor beta chains from one sample in a study of cytomegalovirus exposure and HLA in healthy donors. Generated by immunoSEQ multiplex PCR, the TCRdb table keeps only in-frame clones and is missing some. The data show fewer than 200,000 clones, 71% seen once. The material sequenced was PBMCs. These receptors were obtained from a woman aged 25 to 39 in good health and CMV-seronegative. CDR3s include the opening cysteine and the closing phenylalanine or tryptophan. Fields, in order: clone size, D gene, V gene, J gene, CDR3 protein, CDR3 DNA. A D gene is named only where the DNA matches it firmly. Only part of the rows carry a size: once, few, many, or a class if the clone is expanded.

abundance: -
d_gene: TRBD2
v_gene: TRBV30
j_gene: TRBJ2-7
CDR3aa: CAWSVSRYGGRASPGARYF
CDR3nt: TGTGCCTGGAGTGTCTCCCGGTATGGCGGGAGGGCCTCGCCGGGAGCACGGTACTTC

abundance: -
d_gene: -
v_gene: TRBV29-1
j_gene: TRBJ1-1
CDR3aa: CSVALGSTEAFF
CDR3nt: TGCAGCGTCGCCTTGGGGAGCACTGAAGCTTTCTTT

abundance: -
d_gene: TRBD2
v_gene: TRBV7-2
j_gene: TRBJ2-7
CDR3aa: CASSSSGSSYEQYF
CDR3nt: TGTGCCAGCAGCAGTAGCGGGAGCTCCTACGAGCAGTACTTC

abundance: -
d_gene: -
v_gene: TRBV5-8
j_gene: TRBJ2-7
CDR3aa: CASSLGTQGNPYEQYF
CDR3nt: TGTGCCAGCAGCTTGGGGACCCAGGGTAATCCCTACGAGCAGTACTTC

abundance: -
d_gene: -
v_gene: TRBV9
j_gene: TRBJ2-1
CDR3aa: CASSGSSSYNEQFF
CDR3nt: TGTGCCAGCAGCGGTTCGAGCTCCTACAATGAGCAGTTCTTC

abundance: -
d_gene: -
v_gene: TRBV15
j_gene: TRBJ2-3
CDR3aa: CATSREAGRTDTQYF
CDR3nt: TGTGCCACCAGCAGAGAGGCGGGACGGACAGATACGCAGTATTTT

abundance: few
d_gene: TRBD1
v_gene: TRBV19
j_gene: TRBJ1-3
CDR3aa: CASSRQGAFGNTIYF
CDR3nt: TGTGCCAGTAGTCGACAGGGGGCCTTTGGAAACACCATATATTTT

abundance: -
d_gene: TRBD2
v_gene: TRBV7-9
j_gene: TRBJ2-7
CDR3aa: CASSLLAGSSYEQYF
CDR3nt: TGTGCCAGCAGCTTACTAGCGGGGAGCTCCTACGAGCAGTACTTC

abundance: -
d_gene: -
v_gene: TRBV7-2
j_gene: TRBJ2-1
CDR3aa: CASSWRLAEQFF
CDR3nt: TGTGCCAGCAGCTGGAGGTTGGCGGAGCAGTTCTTC

abundance: -
d_gene: TRBD1
v_gene: TRBV6-6
j_gene: TRBJ1-2
CDR3aa: CASGQPQGARGYTF
CDR3nt: TGTGCCAGCGGACAACCTCAGGGGGCGAGAGGCTACACCTTC

abundance: -
d_gene: -
v_gene: TRBV27
j_gene: TRBJ2-7
CDR3aa: CASSPGSSEQYF
CDR3nt: TGTGCCAGCAGCCCAGGGTCAAGCGAGCAGTACTTC

abundance: -
d_gene: -
v_gene: TRBV28
j_gene: TRBJ1-5
CDR3aa: CASSTLERYSNQPQHF
CDR3nt: TGTGCCAGCAGTACGCTAGAGCGGTATAGCAATCAGCCCCAGCATTTT

abundance: -
d_gene: -
v_gene: TRBV4-1
j_gene: TRBJ1-1
CDR3aa: CASSLPTANTEAFF
CDR3nt: TGCGCCAGCAGCCTCCCGACAGCGAACACTGAAGCTTTCTTT

abundance: -
d_gene: -
v_gene: TRBV7-3
j_gene: TRBJ2-7
CDR3aa: CASSLLGTIGTHEQYF
CDR3nt: TGTGCCAGCAGCTTATTGGGCACAATAGGCACCCACGAGCAGTACTTC

abundance: few
d_gene: -
v_gene: TRBV6-5
j_gene: TRBJ2-7
CDR3aa: CASSRGSEQYF
CDR3nt: TGTGCCAGCAGTCGGGGAAGCGAGCAGTACTTC

abundance: -
d_gene: -
v_gene: TRBV9
j_gene: TRBJ2-1
CDR3aa: CASSVNPSSDRSSYNEQFF
CDR3nt: TGTGCCAGCAGCGTAAACCCCTCCTCCGACAGGAGCTCCTACAATGAGCAGTTCTTC

abundance: -
d_gene: TRBD2
v_gene: TRBV5-1
j_gene: TRBJ2-1
CDR3aa: CASLGTSGSNEQFF
CDR3nt: TGCGCCAGCCTTGGGACTAGCGGGAGTAATGAGCAGTTCTTC

abundance: -
d_gene: -
v_gene: TRBV10-3
j_gene: TRBJ2-3
CDR3aa: CATQNDRLTSTDTQYF
CDR3nt: TGTGCCACCCAGAACGACAGGCTAACTAGCACAGATACGCAGTATTTT

abundance: -
d_gene: -
v_gene: TRBV7-9
j_gene: TRBJ2-4
CDR3aa: CSSSSSQVDIQYF
CDR3nt: TGTTCCAGCAGCTCCAGCCAGGTGGACATTCAGTACTTC

abundance: few
d_gene: -
v_gene: TRBV5-1
j_gene: TRBJ2-5
CDR3aa: CASSLSPGAMGTQYF
CDR3nt: TGCGCCAGCAGCTTGTCGCCAGGCGCGATGGGGACCCAGTACTTC

abundance: -
d_gene: -
v_gene: TRBV9
j_gene: TRBJ2-3
CDR3aa: CASSVGVGATDTQYF
CDR3nt: TGTGCCAGCAGCGTAGGGGTGGGGGCAACAGATACGCAGTATTTT

abundance: -
d_gene: -
v_gene: TRBV5-4
j_gene: TRBJ2-1
CDR3aa: CASSLSLADNEQFF
CDR3nt: TGTGCCAGCAGCTTGTCACTAGCAGACAATGAGCAGTTCTTC

abundance: few
d_gene: -
v_gene: TRBV18
j_gene: TRBJ1-6
CDR3aa: CASSLRDTDSPLHF
CDR3nt: TGTGCCAGCTCACTTCGGGACACAGATTCACCCCTCCACTTT

abundance: -
d_gene: -
v_gene: TRBV5-3
j_gene: TRBJ2-3
CDR3aa: CATSNLVRRTDTQYF
CDR3nt: TGTGCCACCTCAAATTTGGTGAGGAGGACAGATACGCAGTATTTT

abundance: -
d_gene: TRBD1
v_gene: TRBV5-4
j_gene: TRBJ2-2
CDR3aa: CASSTGQGNAGELFF
CDR3nt: TGTGCCAGCAGCACCGGACAGGGGAACGCCGGGGAGCTGTTTTTT

abundance: -
d_gene: TRBD1
v_gene: TRBV5-1
j_gene: TRBJ1-1
CDR3aa: CASSVETGGYGEAFF
CDR3nt: TGCGCCAGCAGCGTGGAAACAGGGGGATATGGTGAAGCTTTCTTT

abundance: large
d_gene: TRBD1
v_gene: TRBV28
j_gene: TRBJ2-7
CDR3aa: CASRETGSTYEQYF
CDR3nt: TGTGCCAGCAGGGAGACAGGGTCCACCTACGAGCAGTACTTC

abundance: -
d_gene: -
v_gene: TRBV7-9
j_gene: TRBJ1-4
CDR3aa: CASSLEGTGNEKLFF
CDR3nt: TGTGCCAGCAGCTTAGAAGGTACAGGGAATGAAAAACTGTTTTTT

abundance: few
d_gene: -
v_gene: TRBV6-1
j_gene: TRBJ1-5
CDR3aa: CASTEGGSNQPQHF
CDR3nt: TGTGCCAGCACCGAGGGGGGGTCCAATCAGCCCCAGCATTTT

abundance: -
d_gene: -
v_gene: TRBV18
j_gene: TRBJ1-1
CDR3aa: CASSPPGQGRTEAFF
CDR3nt: TGTGCCAGCTCACCACCGGGCCAGGGGAGAACTGAAGCTTTCTTT

abundance: -
d_gene: -
v_gene: TRBV5-1
j_gene: TRBJ1-1
CDR3aa: CASRGGKDTEAFF
CDR3nt: TGCGCCAGCAGGGGGGGTAAGGACACTGAAGCTTTCTTT

abundance: -
d_gene: -
v_gene: TRBV18
j_gene: TRBJ1-1
CDR3aa: CASSPTAGSGTEAFF
CDR3nt: TGTGCCAGCTCACCCACGGCAGGGTCGGGCACTGAAGCTTTCTTT

abundance: -
d_gene: TRBD1
v_gene: TRBV7-9
j_gene: TRBJ1-2
CDR3aa: CASRQQGSNGYTF
CDR3nt: TGTGCCAGCAGGCAACAGGGGTCGAATGGCTACACCTTC

abundance: -
d_gene: TRBD1
v_gene: TRBV28
j_gene: TRBJ2-1
CDR3aa: CASIPGTGALNEQFF
CDR3nt: TGTGCCAGCATCCCAGGGACAGGGGCCCTTAATGAGCAGTTCTTC

abundance: -
d_gene: -
v_gene: TRBV2
j_gene: TRBJ1-1
CDR3aa: CASNRVNTEAFF
CDR3nt: TGTGCCAGCAATCGGGTGAACACTGAAGCTTTCTTT

abundance: -
d_gene: TRBD1
v_gene: TRBV10-3
j_gene: TRBJ1-4
CDR3aa: CAISEGTGRNEKLFF
CDR3nt: TGTGCCATCAGTGAGGGGACAGGCCGTAATGAAAAACTGTTTTTT

abundance: -
d_gene: TRBD2
v_gene: TRBV6-6
j_gene: TRBJ2-7
CDR3aa: CASSPQREGLYEQYF
CDR3nt: TGTGCCAGCAGCCCCCAGCGGGAGGGACTTTACGAGCAGTACTTC

abundance: -
d_gene: TRBD2
v_gene: TRBV28
j_gene: TRBJ2-7
CDR3aa: CASKLSGLAGVGEQYF
CDR3nt: TGTGCCAGCAAACTCTCGGGGCTAGCGGGAGTGGGGGAGCAGTACTTC

abundance: -
d_gene: TRBD1
v_gene: TRBV6-1
j_gene: TRBJ2-3
CDR3aa: CASRQGAWTDTQYF
CDR3nt: TGTGCCAGCAGACAGGGGGCATGGACAGATACGCAGTATTTT

abundance: once
d_gene: -
v_gene: TRBV7-8
j_gene: TRBJ2-1
CDR3aa: CASSLERAGWFF
CDR3nt: TGTGCCAGCAGCTTAGAGAGAGCCGGTTGGTTCTTC

abundance: -
d_gene: -
v_gene: TRBV5-6
j_gene: TRBJ1-3
CDR3aa: CASSLVVTATLNSGNTIYF
CDR3nt: TGTGCCAGCAGCTTGGTTGTGACAGCTACTCTGAACTCTGGAAACACCATATATTTT

abundance: -
d_gene: -
v_gene: TRBV14
j_gene: TRBJ2-5
CDR3aa: CASSQVNSQETQYF
CDR3nt: TGTGCCAGCAGCCAAGTCAACAGCCAAGAGACCCAGTACTTC

abundance: once
d_gene: -
v_gene: TRBV7-8
j_gene: TRBJ1-5
CDR3aa: CASSLSGPEPQHF
CDR3nt: TGTGCCAGCAGCTTAAGTGGGCCGGAGCCCCAGCATTTT

abundance: -
d_gene: TRBD1
v_gene: TRBV28
j_gene: TRBJ2-1
CDR3aa: CASSLAGTGGREQFF
CDR3nt: TGTGCCAGCAGTTTAGCCGGGACAGGGGGCCGTGAGCAGTTCTTC

abundance: -
d_gene: TRBD1
v_gene: TRBV5-8
j_gene: TRBJ2-7
CDR3aa: CASSPGTGDYEQYF
CDR3nt: TGTGCCAGCAGCCCCGGGACAGGGGATTACGAGCAGTACTTC

abundance: once
d_gene: TRBD2
v_gene: TRBV29-1
j_gene: TRBJ2-5
CDR3aa: CSVQLAGGWKQYF
CDR3nt: TGCAGCGTTCAACTAGCGGGAGGATGGAAGCAGTACTTC

abundance: -
d_gene: -
v_gene: TRBV2
j_gene: TRBJ1-5
CDR3aa: CASSAAVNSNQPQHF
CDR3nt: TGTGCCAGCAGTGCAGCCGTAAATAGCAATCAGCCCCAGCATTTT

abundance: few
d_gene: -
v_gene: TRBV9
j_gene: TRBJ1-6
CDR3aa: CASSVAQATYNSPLHF
CDR3nt: TGTGCCAGCAGCGTAGCCCAGGCTACCTATAATTCACCCCTCCACTTT

abundance: few
d_gene: -
v_gene: TRBV25-1
j_gene: TRBJ2-5
CDR3aa: CASSEHNLQETQYF
CDR3nt: TGTGCCAGCAGTGAGCACAACCTGCAGGAGACCCAGTACTTC

abundance: -
d_gene: -
v_gene: TRBV2
j_gene: TRBJ2-1
CDR3aa: CASSPDNEQFF
CDR3nt: TGTGCCAGCAGCCCCGACAATGAGCAGTTCTTC

abundance: -
d_gene: TRBD2
v_gene: TRBV4-1
j_gene: TRBJ2-7
CDR3aa: CASSQGGLAGVSYEQYF
CDR3nt: TGCGCCAGCAGCCAAGGCGGACTAGCGGGAGTTTCCTACGAGCAGTACTTC